This is a list of T cell receptor beta chains from one sample in a study of OX40 agonist ivuxolimab in advanced cancers. The table came from immunoSEQ multiplex PCR; TCRdb's copy has only in-frame clones and leaves some out. The table includes around 80,000 clones, around 90% detected once. The sequenced sample was CD4+ or CD8+ T cells sorted from blood, obtained in a trial of the OX40 agonist ivuxolimab. The receptors stem from an adult with an advanced solid tumor such as melanoma, head and neck, liver or kidney cancer. CDR3s include the opening cysteine and the closing phenylalanine or tryptophan. The D gene is left open where the match is weak. Size is omitted from some rows. Given values are once, few, many or a class for expanded clones.

V: TRBV4-2
D: NA
J: TRBJ2-7
size: NA
CDR3: CASSQEWTEDRYEQYF
DNA: TGTGCCAGCAGCCAAGAATGGACAGAGGATCGCTACGAGCAGTACTTC

V: TRBV19
D: NA
J: TRBJ2-4
size: NA
CDR3: CASSRHPLRDPLAKNIQYF
DNA: TGTGCCAGTAGTCGCCACCCCCTCAGGGACCCCCTAGCCAAAAACATTCAGTACTTC

V: TRBV28
D: TRBD1
J: TRBJ2-5
size: NA
CDR3: CASSGQGVETQYF
DNA: TGTGCCAGCTCGGGACAGGGGGTCGAGACCCAGTACTTC

V: TRBV4-1
D: NA
J: TRBJ2-2
size: NA
CDR3: CASSQDSTNTGELFF
DNA: TGCGCCAGCAGCCAAGATTCAACGAACACCGGGGAGCTGTTTTTT

V: TRBV5-1
D: NA
J: TRBJ2-7
size: NA
CDR3: CASSLQVSYEQYF
DNA: TGCGCCAGCAGCCTCCAGGTATCCTACGAGCAGTACTTC

V: TRBV14
D: NA
J: TRBJ2-3
size: NA
CDR3: CASSPGGSLYTDTQYF
DNA: TGTGCCAGCAGCCCAGGAGGTTCCCTTTACACAGATACGCAGTATTTT

V: TRBV4-2
D: NA
J: TRBJ2-1
size: NA
CDR3: CASSQDRQEQFF
DNA: TGTGCCAGCAGCCAAGATCGGCAGGAGCAGTTCTTC

V: TRBV4-2
D: NA
J: TRBJ2-7
size: NA
CDR3: CASSQVPGLGYEQYF
DNA: TGTGCCAGCAGCCAAGTCCCGGGACTTGGCTACGAGCAGTACTTC

V: TRBV5-5
D: TRBD2
J: TRBJ2-2
size: NA
CDR3: CASSPMAGERRELFF
DNA: TGTGCCAGCAGCCCTATGGCGGGAGAGAGGAGGGAGCTGTTTTTT

V: TRBV30
D: NA
J: TRBJ1-3
size: NA
CDR3: CAWSRGSSSGNTIYF
DNA: TGTGCCTGGAGTAGGGGCAGCTCCTCTGGAAACACCATATATTTT

V: TRBV2
D: TRBD2
J: TRBJ2-1
size: NA
CDR3: CASRGEAGSSYNEQFF
DNA: TGTGCCAGCAGGGGTGAAGCGGGAAGCTCCTACAATGAGCAGTTCTTC

V: TRBV27
D: NA
J: TRBJ2-5
size: NA
CDR3: CASSFSYQETQYF
DNA: TGTGCCAGCAGCTTCTCGTACCAAGAGACCCAGTACTTC

V: TRBV5-4
D: NA
J: TRBJ2-1
size: once
CDR3: CASSPELFSYNEQFF
DNA: TGTGCCAGCAGCCCCGAGTTGTTTTCCTACAATGAGCAGTTCTTC

V: TRBV7-8
D: NA
J: TRBJ2-2
size: NA
CDR3: CASSPIKDSNTGELFF
DNA: TGTGCCAGCAGCCCTATCAAGGACAGTAACACCGGGGAGCTGTTTTTT

V: TRBV28
D: TRBD2
J: TRBJ2-3
size: NA
CDR3: CASRPSGDSTDTQYF
DNA: TGTGCCAGCAGGCCTAGCGGGGATAGCACAGATACGCAGTATTTT

V: TRBV9
D: NA
J: TRBJ2-6
size: NA
CDR3: CASSDRTAAGSSGANVLTF
DNA: TGTGCCAGCAGCGACAGGACAGCTGCCGGGAGCTCTGGGGCCAACGTCCTGACTTTC

V: TRBV6-1
D: NA
J: TRBJ2-1
size: NA
CDR3: CASSERGSGSYNEQFF
DNA: TGTGCCAGCAGTGAAAGGGGGAGCGGGTCCTACAATGAGCAGTTCTTC

V: TRBV7-2
D: TRBD2
J: TRBJ2-1
size: NA
CDR3: CASSSGLAEYNEQFF
DNA: TGTGCCAGCAGCTCGGGACTAGCGGAATACAATGAGCAGTTCTTC

V: TRBV5-4
D: TRBD2
J: TRBJ2-3
size: NA
CDR3: CASSFGAGGLTDTQYF
DNA: TGTGCCAGCAGCTTCGGGGCGGGAGGCCTCACAGATACGCAGTATTTT

V: TRBV5-1
D: NA
J: TRBJ2-2
size: NA
CDR3: CASSLDSTRGELFF
DNA: TGCGCCAGCAGCTTAGACTCCACGAGAGGGGAGCTGTTTTTT

V: TRBV5-1
D: TRBD1
J: TRBJ1-5
size: NA
CDR3: CASSPTTGGANQPQHF
DNA: TGCGCCAGCAGCCCTACCACAGGGGGGGCCAATCAGCCCCAGCATTTT

V: TRBV5-1
D: NA
J: TRBJ2-3
size: NA
CDR3: CASSLSGSGDTQYF
DNA: TGCGCCAGCAGCTTAAGTGGGAGCGGGGATACGCAGTATTTT

V: TRBV30
D: NA
J: TRBJ1-5
size: NA
CDR3: CAWSRGYNQPQHF
DNA: TGTGCCTGGAGTCGCGGGTACAATCAGCCCCAGCATTTT

V: TRBV6-6
D: NA
J: TRBJ1-4
size: NA
CDR3: CASSTSTGSNEKLFF
DNA: TGTGCCAGCAGTACCTCGACAGGTTCTAATGAAAAACTGTTTTTT

V: TRBV18
D: NA
J: TRBJ1-3
size: NA
CDR3: CASSPGSISGNTIYF
DNA: TGTGCCAGCTCTCCAGGTTCAATCTCTGGAAACACCATATATTTT

V: TRBV10-3
D: NA
J: TRBJ2-2
size: NA
CDR3: CAIIEGGSGELFF
DNA: TGTGCCATCATCGAAGGGGGGTCCGGGGAGCTGTTTTTT

V: TRBV5-6
D: NA
J: TRBJ2-4
size: NA
CDR3: CASSFRYNIQYF
DNA: TGTGCCAGCAGCTTTCGGTATAACATTCAGTACTTC

V: TRBV6-5
D: TRBD1
J: TRBJ2-7
size: once
CDR3: CASSGGTGAEQYF
DNA: TGTGCCAGCAGCGGCGGGACAGGTGCCGAGCAGTACTTC

V: TRBV9
D: NA
J: TRBJ2-1
size: NA
CDR3: CASSMDSTHYNEQFF
DNA: TGTGCCAGCAGCATGGACAGTACGCACTACAATGAGCAGTTCTTC

V: TRBV5-4
D: NA
J: TRBJ1-2
size: NA
CDR3: CASSLAGGVYGYTF
DNA: TGTGCCAGCAGCTTGGCCGGCGGGGTCTATGGCTACACCTTC

V: TRBV15
D: NA
J: TRBJ2-7
size: few
CDR3: CATSRDRASYEQYF
DNA: TGTGCCACCAGCAGAGACAGGGCCTCCTACGAGCAGTACTTC

V: TRBV15
D: TRBD2
J: TRBJ2-6
size: NA
CDR3: CATSRRTSGTGANVLTF
DNA: TGTGCCACCAGCAGGCGGACTAGCGGGACCGGGGCCAACGTCCTGACTTTC

V: TRBV6-1
D: NA
J: TRBJ2-3
size: NA
CDR3: CASSGRLRTDTQYF
DNA: TGTGCCAGCAGTGGCAGACTCCGCACAGATACGCAGTATTTT

V: TRBV19
D: TRBD1
J: TRBJ2-7
size: few
CDR3: CASSGQGFYEQYF
DNA: TGTGCCAGTAGTGGACAGGGCTTCTACGAGCAGTACTTC

V: TRBV28
D: TRBD2
J: TRBJ2-7
size: NA
CDR3: CASSSTSGNHYEQYF
DNA: TGTGCCAGCAGTTCGACTAGCGGGAATCACTACGAGCAGTACTTC

V: TRBV5-4
D: NA
J: TRBJ2-3
size: NA
CDR3: CASSLPPPDTDTQYF
DNA: TGTGCCAGCAGCTTGCCCCCCCCGGACACAGATACGCAGTATTTT

V: TRBV7-2
D: NA
J: TRBJ2-3
size: once
CDR3: CASSPGPSTDTQYF
DNA: TGTGCCAGCAGCCCGGGTCCCAGCACAGATACGCAGTATTTT

V: TRBV5-1
D: NA
J: TRBJ2-2
size: NA
CDR3: CASSTAPGAAGELFF
DNA: TGCGCCAGCAGCACCGCCCCCGGAGCCGCCGGGGAGCTGTTTTTT

V: TRBV5-4
D: NA
J: TRBJ1-4
size: NA
CDR3: CASSLAGGTNEKLFF
DNA: TGTGCCAGCAGCTTGGCGGGGGGCACTAATGAAAAACTGTTTTTT

V: TRBV9
D: TRBD2
J: TRBJ2-1
size: once
CDR3: CASSVPTSAGEQFF
DNA: TGTGCCAGCAGCGTCCCGACTAGCGCCGGTGAGCAGTTCTTC

V: TRBV29-1
D: TRBD2
J: TRBJ2-1
size: NA
CDR3: CSASGYNEQFF
DNA: TGCAGCGCTAGCGGGTACAATGAGCAGTTCTTC

V: TRBV18
D: NA
J: TRBJ2-5
size: NA
CDR3: CASSPGAQETQYF
DNA: TGTGCCAGCTCACCAGGGGCGCAAGAGACCCAGTACTTC

V: TRBV7-9
D: NA
J: TRBJ2-7
size: NA
CDR3: CASSLLAAEQYF
DNA: TGTGCCAGCAGCTTACTAGCAGCAGAGCAGTACTTC

V: TRBV29-1
D: NA
J: TRBJ2-3
size: NA
CDR3: CSVAGRAESTDTQCF
DNA: TGCAGCGTTGCCGGAAGAGCGGAGAGCACAGATACGCAGTGTTTT

V: TRBV19
D: NA
J: TRBJ1-5
size: NA
CDR3: CASSVRVGSNQPQHF
DNA: TGTGCCAGTAGTGTTCGGGTGGGGAGCAATCAGCCCCAGCATTTT

V: TRBV10-3
D: NA
J: TRBJ2-2
size: NA
CDR3: CAISEGGLAVSTGELFF
DNA: TGTGCCATCAGTGAGGGGGGGCTAGCGGTTTCCACCGGGGAGCTGTTTTTT

V: TRBV11-3
D: NA
J: TRBJ2-1
size: NA
CDR3: CASSSSQLGQFF
DNA: TGTGCCAGCAGCTCCTCTCAACTAGGGCAGTTCTTC

V: TRBV27
D: NA
J: TRBJ1-1
size: NA
CDR3: CASSFSLSNTEAFF
DNA: TGTGCCAGCAGTTTTTCTTTGTCGAACACTGAAGCTTTCTTT

V: TRBV28
D: NA
J: TRBJ2-2
size: NA
CDR3: CASIKNTGELFF
DNA: TGTGCCAGCATTAAAAACACCGGGGAGCTGTTTTTT